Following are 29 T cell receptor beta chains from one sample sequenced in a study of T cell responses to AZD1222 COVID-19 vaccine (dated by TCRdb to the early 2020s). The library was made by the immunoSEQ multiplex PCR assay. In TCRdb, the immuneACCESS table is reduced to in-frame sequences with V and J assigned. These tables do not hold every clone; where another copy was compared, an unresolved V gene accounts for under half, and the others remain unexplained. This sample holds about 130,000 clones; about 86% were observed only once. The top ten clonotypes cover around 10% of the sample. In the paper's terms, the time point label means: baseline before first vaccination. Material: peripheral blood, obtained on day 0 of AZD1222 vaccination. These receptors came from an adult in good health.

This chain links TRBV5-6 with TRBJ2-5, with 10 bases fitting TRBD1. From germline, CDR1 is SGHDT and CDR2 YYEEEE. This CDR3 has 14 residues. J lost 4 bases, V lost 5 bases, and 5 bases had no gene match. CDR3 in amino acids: CASRAGTGAETQYF. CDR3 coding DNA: TGTGCCAGCAGAGCCGGGACAGGGGCAGAGACCCAGTACTTC. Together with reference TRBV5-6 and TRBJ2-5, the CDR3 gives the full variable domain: DAGVTQSPTHLIKTRGQQVTLRCSPKSGHDTVSWYQQALGQGPQFIFQYYEEEERQRGNFPDRFSGHQFPNYSSELNVNALLLGDSALYLCASRAGTGAETQYFGPGTRLLVL.

CDR3 sequence: CAIKPENTEAFF. CDR3 coding DNA: TGTGCCATCAAGCCGGAGAACACTGAAGCTTTCTTT. The V call is TRBV10-3, the J call TRBJ1-1; D is ambiguous. This CDR3 region has 12 residues. V lost 7 bases, J lost 1 base, and 7 bases lay in between. Germline V gene lookup returns CDR1 ENHRY and CDR2 SYGVKD.

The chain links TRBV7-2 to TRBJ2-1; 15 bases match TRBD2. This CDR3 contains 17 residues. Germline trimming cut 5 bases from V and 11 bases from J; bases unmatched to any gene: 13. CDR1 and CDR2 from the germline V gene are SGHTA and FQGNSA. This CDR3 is CASSQTGLAGGPGKQFF. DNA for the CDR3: TGTGCCAGCAGCCAGACCGGACTAGCGGGAGGGCCCGGGAAGCAGTTCTTC.

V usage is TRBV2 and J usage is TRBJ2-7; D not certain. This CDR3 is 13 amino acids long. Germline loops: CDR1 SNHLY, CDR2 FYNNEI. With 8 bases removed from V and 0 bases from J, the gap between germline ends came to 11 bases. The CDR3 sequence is CASGTRSSYEQYF. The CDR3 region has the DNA TGTGCCAGCGGTACCAGGAGCTCCTACGAGCAGTACTTC.

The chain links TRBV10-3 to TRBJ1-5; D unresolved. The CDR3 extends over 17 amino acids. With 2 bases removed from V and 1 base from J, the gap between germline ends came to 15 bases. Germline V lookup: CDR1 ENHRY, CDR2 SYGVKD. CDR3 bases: TGTGCCATCAGTGAGCACGAACTGAGAGTCAGCAATCAGCCCCAGCATTTT. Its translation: CAISEHELRVSNQPQHF.

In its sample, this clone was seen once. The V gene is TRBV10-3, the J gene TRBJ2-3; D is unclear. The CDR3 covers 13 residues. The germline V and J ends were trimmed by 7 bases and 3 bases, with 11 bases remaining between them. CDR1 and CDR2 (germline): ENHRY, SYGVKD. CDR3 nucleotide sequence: TGTGCCATCACGGCCCTAGGAACAGATACGCAGTATTTT. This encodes CAITALGTDTQYF.

CDR3 coding DNA: TGTGCCATCAGGGAGACAGGGGACTACGAGCAGTACTTC. Translated, it gives CAIRETGDYEQYF. This rearrangement joins TRBV10-3 to TRBJ2-7; 8 positions agree with TRBD1. The CDR3 totals 13 residues. The germline V gene encodes CDR1 ENHRY and CDR2 SYGVKD. After removal of 6 bases from V and 3 bases from J, the junction contained 4 bases not matched to a gene.

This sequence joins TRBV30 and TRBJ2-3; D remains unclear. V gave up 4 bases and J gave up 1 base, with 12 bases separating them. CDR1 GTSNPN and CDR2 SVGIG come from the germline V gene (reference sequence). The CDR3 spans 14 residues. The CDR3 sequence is CAWTWGSGTDTQYF. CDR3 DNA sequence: TGTGCCTGGACTTGGGGTAGTGGCACAGATACGCAGTATTTT. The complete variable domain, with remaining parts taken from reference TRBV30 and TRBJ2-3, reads SQTIHQWPATLVQPVGSPLSLECTVEGTSNPNLYWYRQAAGRGLQLLFYSVGIGQISSEVPQNLSASRPQDRQFILSSKKLLLSDSGFYLCAWTWGSGTDTQYFGPGTRLTVL.

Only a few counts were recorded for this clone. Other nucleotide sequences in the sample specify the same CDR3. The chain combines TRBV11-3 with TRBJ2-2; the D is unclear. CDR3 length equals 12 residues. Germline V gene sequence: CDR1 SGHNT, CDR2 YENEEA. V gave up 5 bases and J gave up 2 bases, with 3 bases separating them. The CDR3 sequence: CASSPNTGELFF. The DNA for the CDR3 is TGTGCCAGCAGCCCAAACACCGGGGAGCTGTTTTTT.

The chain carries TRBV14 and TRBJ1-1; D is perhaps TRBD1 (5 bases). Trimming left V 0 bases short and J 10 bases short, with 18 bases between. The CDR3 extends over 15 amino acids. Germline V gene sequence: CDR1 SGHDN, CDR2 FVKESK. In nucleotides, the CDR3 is TGTGCCAGCAGCCAAGAAGCGGGTGGGGACGCTGGAGCTTTCTTT. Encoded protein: CASSQEAGGDAGAFF. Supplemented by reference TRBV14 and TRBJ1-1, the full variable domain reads EAGVTQFPSHSVIEKGQTVTLRCDPISGHDNLYWYRRVMGKEIKFLLHFVKESKQDESGMPNNRFLAERTGGTYSTLKVQPAELEDSGVYFCASSQEAGGDAGAFFGQGTRLTVV.

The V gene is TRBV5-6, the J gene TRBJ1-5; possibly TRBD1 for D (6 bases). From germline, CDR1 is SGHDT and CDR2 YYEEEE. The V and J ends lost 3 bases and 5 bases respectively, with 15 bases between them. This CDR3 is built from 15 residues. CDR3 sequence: CASSSYGTGHQPQHF. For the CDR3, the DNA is TGTGCCAGCAGCTCTTACGGAACAGGGCATCAGCCCCAGCATTTT.

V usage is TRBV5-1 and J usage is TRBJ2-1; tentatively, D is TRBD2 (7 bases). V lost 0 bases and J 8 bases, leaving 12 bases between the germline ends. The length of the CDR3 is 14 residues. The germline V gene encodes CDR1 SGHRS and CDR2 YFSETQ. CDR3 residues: CASSLETGRDEQFF. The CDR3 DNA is TGCGCCAGCAGCTTGGAAACAGGGAGGGATGAGCAGTTCTTC.

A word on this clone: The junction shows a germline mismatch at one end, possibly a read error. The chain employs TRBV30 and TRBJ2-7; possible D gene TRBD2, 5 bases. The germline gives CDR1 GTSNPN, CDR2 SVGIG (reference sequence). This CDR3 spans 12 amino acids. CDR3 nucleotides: TGTGCCGGGAGCGTGGTCCCCTACGAGCAGTACTTC. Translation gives CAGSVVPYEQYF.

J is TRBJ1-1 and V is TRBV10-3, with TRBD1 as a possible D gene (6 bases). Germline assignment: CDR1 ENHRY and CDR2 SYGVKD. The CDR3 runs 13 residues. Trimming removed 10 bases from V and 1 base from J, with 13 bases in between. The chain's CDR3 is CATEGQTNTEAFF. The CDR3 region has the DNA TGTGCCACCGAGGGACAAACGAACACTGAAGCTTTCTTT.

The CDR3 spells CASSLMLGSSYNSPLHF. As DNA, the CDR3 is TGTGCCAGCAGCCTTATGCTAGGGAGCTCCTATAATTCACCCCTCCACTTT. The chain joins TRBV28 to TRBJ1-6, with D uncertain. Trimming left V 6 bases short and J 0 bases short, with 15 bases between. CDR3 size: 17 residues. The germline V gene has CDR1 MDHEN and CDR2 SYDVKM.

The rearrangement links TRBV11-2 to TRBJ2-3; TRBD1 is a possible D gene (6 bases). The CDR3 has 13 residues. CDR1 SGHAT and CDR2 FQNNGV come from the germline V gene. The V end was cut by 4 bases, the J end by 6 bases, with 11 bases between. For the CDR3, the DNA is TGTGCCAGCAGCTCAGGGGTTGCGGATACGCAGTATTTT. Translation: CASSSGVADTQYF.

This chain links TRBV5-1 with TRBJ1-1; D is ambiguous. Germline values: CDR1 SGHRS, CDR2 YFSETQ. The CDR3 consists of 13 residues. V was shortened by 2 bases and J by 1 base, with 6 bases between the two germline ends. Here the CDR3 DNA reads TGCGCCAGCAGCTTTACACAGAACACTGAAGCTTTCTTT. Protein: CASSFTQNTEAFF.

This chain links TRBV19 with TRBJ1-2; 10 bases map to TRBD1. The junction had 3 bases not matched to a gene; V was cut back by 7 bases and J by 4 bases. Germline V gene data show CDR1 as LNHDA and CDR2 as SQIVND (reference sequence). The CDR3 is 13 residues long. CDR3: CASTGQGLYGYTF. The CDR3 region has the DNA TGTGCCAGTACGGGACAGGGGCTCTATGGCTACACCTTC.

The CDR3, as DNA: TGTGCCAGCAGCTTAGTGGACCGAGAGACCCAGTACTTC. Residues: CASSLVDRETQYF. V gene TRBV7-2 combines with J gene TRBJ2-5; D is ambiguous. CDR1 is SGHTA, CDR2 FQGNSA, per germline. V was shortened by 1 base and J by 4 bases, with 7 bases between the two germline ends. This CDR3 is built from 13 residues.

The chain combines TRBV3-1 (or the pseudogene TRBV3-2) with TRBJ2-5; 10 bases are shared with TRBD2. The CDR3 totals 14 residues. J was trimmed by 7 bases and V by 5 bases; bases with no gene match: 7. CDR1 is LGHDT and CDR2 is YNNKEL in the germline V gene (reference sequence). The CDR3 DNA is TGTGCCAGCAGCTCTAGCGGGAGCGGGGGGACCCAGTACTTC. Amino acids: CASSSSGSGGTQYF.

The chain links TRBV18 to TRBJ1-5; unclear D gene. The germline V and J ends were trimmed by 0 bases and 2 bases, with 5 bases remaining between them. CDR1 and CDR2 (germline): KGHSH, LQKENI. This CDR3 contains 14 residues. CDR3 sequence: CASSPPSGNQPQHF. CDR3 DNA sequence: TGTGCCAGCTCACCACCGTCAGGCAATCAGCCCCAGCATTTT.

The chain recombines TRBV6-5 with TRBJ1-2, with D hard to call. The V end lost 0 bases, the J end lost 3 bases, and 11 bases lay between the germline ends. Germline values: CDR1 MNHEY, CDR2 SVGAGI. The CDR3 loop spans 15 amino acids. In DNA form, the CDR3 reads TGTGCCAGCAGTTACTCGGGGAATCCGCACTATGGCTACACCTTC. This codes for CASSYSGNPHYGYTF.

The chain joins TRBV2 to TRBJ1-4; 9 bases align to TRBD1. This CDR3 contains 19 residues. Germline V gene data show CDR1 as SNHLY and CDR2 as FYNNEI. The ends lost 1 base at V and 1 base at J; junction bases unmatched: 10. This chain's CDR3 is CASSEGGTGPGGTNEKLFF. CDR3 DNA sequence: TGTGCCAGCAGTGAAGGGGGGACAGGGCCCGGAGGAACTAATGAAAAACTGTTTTTT.

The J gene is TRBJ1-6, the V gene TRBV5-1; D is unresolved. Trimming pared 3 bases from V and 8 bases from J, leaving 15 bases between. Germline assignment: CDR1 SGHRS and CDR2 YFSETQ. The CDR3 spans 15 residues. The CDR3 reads CASSWSGRYDSPLHF. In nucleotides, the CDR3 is TGCGCCAGCAGCTGGTCAGGACGTTACGATTCACCCCTCCACTTT.

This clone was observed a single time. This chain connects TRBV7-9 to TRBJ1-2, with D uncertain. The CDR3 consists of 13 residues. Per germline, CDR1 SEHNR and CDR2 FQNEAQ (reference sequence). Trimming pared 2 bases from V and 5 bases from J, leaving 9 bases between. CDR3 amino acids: CASSLIRGYGYTF. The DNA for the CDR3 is TGTGCCAGCAGCTTAATTCGGGGATATGGCTACACCTTC.

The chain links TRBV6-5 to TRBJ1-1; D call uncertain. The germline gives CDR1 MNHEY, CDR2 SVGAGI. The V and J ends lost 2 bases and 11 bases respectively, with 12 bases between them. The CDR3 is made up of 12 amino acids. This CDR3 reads CASSYPPSEAFF. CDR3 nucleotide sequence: TGTGCCAGCAGTTACCCCCCTAGTGAGGCTTTCTTT.

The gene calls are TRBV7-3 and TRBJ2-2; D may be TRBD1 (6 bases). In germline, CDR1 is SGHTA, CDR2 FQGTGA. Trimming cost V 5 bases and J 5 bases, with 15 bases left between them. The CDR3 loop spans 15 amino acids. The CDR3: CASSQQGIGTGELFF. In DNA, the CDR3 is TGTGCCAGCAGCCAACAGGGAATCGGGACCGGGGAGCTGTTTTTT.

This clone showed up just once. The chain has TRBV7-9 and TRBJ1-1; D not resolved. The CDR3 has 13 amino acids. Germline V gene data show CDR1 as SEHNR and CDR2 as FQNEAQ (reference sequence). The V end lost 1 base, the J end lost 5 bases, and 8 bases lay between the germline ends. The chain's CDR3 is CASSLVGNTEAFF. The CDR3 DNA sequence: TGTGCCAGCAGCTTAGTCGGGAATACTGAAGCTTTCTTT.

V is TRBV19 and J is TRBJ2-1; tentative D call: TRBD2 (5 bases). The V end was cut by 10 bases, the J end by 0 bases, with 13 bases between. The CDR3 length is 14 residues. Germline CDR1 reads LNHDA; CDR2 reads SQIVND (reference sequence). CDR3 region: CATYWENSYNEQFF. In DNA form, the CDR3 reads TGTGCCACCTACTGGGAGAACTCCTACAATGAGCAGTTCTTC. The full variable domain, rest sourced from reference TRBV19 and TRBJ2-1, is DGGITQSPKYLFRKEGQNVTLSCEQNLNHDAMYWYRQDPGQGLRLIYYSQIVNDFQKGDIAEGYSVSREKKESFPLTVTSAQKNPTAFYLCATYWENSYNEQFFGPGTRLTVL.